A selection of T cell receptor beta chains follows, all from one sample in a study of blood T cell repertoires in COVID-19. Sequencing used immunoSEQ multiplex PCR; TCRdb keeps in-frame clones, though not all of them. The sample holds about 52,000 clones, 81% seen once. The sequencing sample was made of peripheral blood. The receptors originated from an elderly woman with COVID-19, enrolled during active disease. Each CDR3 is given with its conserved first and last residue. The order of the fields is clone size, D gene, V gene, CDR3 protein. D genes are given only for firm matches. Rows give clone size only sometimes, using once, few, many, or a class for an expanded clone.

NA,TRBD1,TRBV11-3,CASSLGGQGIADTQYF
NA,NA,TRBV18,CASSPGSQETQYF
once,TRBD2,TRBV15,CATGGTRGNEQFF
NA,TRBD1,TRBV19,CASSTDRVLRSEAFF
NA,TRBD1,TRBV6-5,CASSSAGTGEDIQYF
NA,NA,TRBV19,CASSLYFSEDYEQYF
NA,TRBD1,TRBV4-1,CASSQVWTGGDTIYF
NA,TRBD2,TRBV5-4,CASRSAGGSYEQYF
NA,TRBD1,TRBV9,CASSPRQGLNTEAFF
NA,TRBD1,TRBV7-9,CASSSSRDRVRYGYTF
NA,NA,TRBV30,CAWSAPGGDYGYTF
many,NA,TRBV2,CASSTRRESNSPLHF
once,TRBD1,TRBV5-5,CASSSDRVLHEQYF
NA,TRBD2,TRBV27,CASSASGTSRSNEQFF
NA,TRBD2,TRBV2,CASSVASGPSYEQYF
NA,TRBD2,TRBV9,CASSLTGTSGSNEQFF
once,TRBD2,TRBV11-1,CASSRTSGTYEQFF
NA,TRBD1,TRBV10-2,CASRTGVGDTGELFF
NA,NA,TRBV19,CASSIRGARGYTF
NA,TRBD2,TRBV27,CASKWAGTSGGTGELFF
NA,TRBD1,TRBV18,CASSPLGQGVMDQPQHF
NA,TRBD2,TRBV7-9,CASSVTSGRPTGELFF
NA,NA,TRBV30,CAWSFGRGLADTQYF
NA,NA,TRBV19,CASSVAGRAFF
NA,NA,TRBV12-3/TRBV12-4,CASSPGGRAQYF
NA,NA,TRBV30,CAWIPSVRSDEQFF
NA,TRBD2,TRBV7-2,CASSFSGRHNEQFF
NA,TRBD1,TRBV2,CASSGQGLGSPLHF
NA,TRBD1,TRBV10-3,CAISSDRGANEQFF
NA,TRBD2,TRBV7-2,CASSVGLAGEQYF
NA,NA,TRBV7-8,CASSSRDTSSNQPQHF
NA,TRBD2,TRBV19,CASSIVPLTSGATGELFF
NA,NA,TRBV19,CASSRGRGSNQPQHF
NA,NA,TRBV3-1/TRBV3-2,CASSQSSGNQPQHF
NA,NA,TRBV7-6,CASSLGGTSFSEQYF
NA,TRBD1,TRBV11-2,CASSSNTGGRDTEAFF
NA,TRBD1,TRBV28,CASSLASFQGASSNQPQHF
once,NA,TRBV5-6,CASSLYFSGAYEQYF